This TCR beta chain is drawn from a study of blood T cell repertoires in COVID-19. The protocol was immunoSEQ multiplex PCR, while the TCRdb copy is restricted to in-frame clones and leaves out a portion. This table holds about 160,000 clones, around 82% found once. V shed 4 bases and J shed 0 bases, with 12 bases lying between them. The germline CDR1 and CDR2 sequences are MNHNY and SVGAGI (reference sequence). The CDR3 contains 15 residues. Material for sequencing was peripheral blood. This TCR derives from a woman aged 40 to 49 with COVID-19, enrolled during active disease. The rearrangement uses TRBV6-6 and TRBJ1-2; D gene uncertain. The CDR3 nucleotides read TGTGCCAGCAGTTCTCCCGGCGGAGCTAACTATGGCTACACCTTC. Residues: CASSSPGGANYGYTF.